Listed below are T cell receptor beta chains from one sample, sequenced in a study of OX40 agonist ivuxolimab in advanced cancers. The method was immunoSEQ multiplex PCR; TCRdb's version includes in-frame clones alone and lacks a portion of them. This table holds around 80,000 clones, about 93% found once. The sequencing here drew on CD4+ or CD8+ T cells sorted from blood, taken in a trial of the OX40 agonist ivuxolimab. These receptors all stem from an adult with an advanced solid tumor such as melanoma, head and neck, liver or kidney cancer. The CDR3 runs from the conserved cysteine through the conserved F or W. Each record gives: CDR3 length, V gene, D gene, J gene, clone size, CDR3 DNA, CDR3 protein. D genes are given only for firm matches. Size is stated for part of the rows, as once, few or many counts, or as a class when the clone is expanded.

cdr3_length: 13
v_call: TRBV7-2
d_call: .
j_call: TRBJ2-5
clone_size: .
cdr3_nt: TGTGCCAGCACCCAGGGGAGAAAGGAGACCCAGTACTTC
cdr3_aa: CASTQGRKETQYF

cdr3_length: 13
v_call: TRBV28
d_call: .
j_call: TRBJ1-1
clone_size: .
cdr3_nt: TGTGCCAGCAGAGAGGGGCCAGACACTGAAGCTTTCTTT
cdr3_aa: CASREGPDTEAFF

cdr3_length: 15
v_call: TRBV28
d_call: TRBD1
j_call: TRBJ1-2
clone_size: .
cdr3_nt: TGTGCCAGCAGCCTGACAGGGTTCAGGAACTATGGCTACACCTTC
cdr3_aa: CASSLTGFRNYGYTF

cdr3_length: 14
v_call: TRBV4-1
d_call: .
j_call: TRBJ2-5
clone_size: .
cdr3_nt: TGCGCCAGCAGCCAAGACGCGGGTGATGAGGCCCAGTACTTC
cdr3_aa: CASSQDAGDEAQYF

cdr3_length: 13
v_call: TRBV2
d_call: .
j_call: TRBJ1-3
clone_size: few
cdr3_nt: TGTGCCAGCAGTGACAGCTCTGGAAACACCATATATTTT
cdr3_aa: CASSDSSGNTIYF

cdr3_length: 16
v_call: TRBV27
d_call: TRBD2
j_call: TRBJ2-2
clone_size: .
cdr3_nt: TGTGCCAGCAGTTTAGGGACCACTCGGGGGGTCGGGGAGCTGTTTTTT
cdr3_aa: CASSLGTTRGVGELFF

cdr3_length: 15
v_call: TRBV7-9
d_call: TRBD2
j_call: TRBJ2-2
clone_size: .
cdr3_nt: TGTGCCAGCAGCTTAGCCGGGAGGCCCCCCGGGGAGCTGTTTTTT
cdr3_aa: CASSLAGRPPGELFF

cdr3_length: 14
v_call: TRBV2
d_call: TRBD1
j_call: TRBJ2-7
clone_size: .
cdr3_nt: TGTGCCAGCAATGACAGGGGGTCCTTCTACGAGCAGTACTTC
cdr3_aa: CASNDRGSFYEQYF

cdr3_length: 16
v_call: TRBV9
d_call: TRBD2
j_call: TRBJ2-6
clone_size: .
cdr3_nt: TGTGCCAGCAGGCTGGGCGGGAGCTCTGGGGCCAACGTCCTGACTTTC
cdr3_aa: CASRLGGSSGANVLTF

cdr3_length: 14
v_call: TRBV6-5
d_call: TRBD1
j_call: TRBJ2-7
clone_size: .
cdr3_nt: TGTGCCAGCAGTCCCGGGACAGGCAACTACGAGCAGTACTTC
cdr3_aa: CASSPGTGNYEQYF

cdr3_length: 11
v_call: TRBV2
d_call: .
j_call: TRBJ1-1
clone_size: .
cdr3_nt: TGTGCCACCGGTAGGGGCACTGAAGCTTTCTTT
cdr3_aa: CATGRGTEAFF

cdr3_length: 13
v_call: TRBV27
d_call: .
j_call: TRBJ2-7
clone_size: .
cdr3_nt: TGTGCCAGCGGATACACTAGTGTCTACGAGCAGTACTTC
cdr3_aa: CASGYTSVYEQYF

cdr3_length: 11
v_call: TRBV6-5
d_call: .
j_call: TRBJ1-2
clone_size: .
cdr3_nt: TGTGCCAGCAGTAGTGGGCACGGCTACACCTTC
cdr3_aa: CASSSGHGYTF

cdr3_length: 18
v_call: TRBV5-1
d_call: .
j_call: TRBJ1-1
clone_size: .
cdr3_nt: TGCGCCAGCAGCTTAGCGGTCTTGTACAGGGCAAGTCCAGATGGGGCTTTCTTT
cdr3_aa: CASSLAVLYRASPDGAFF

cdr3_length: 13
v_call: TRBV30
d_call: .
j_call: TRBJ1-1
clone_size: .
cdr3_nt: TGTGCCTGGAGTGTACATGGGGGGAGTGAAGCTTTCTTT
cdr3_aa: CAWSVHGGSEAFF

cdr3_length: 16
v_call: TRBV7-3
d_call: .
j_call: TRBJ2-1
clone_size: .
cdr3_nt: TGTGCCAGCAGCTTAGGGGGTGGCGGGATGGGCAATGAGCAGTTCTTC
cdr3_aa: CASSLGGGGMGNEQFF

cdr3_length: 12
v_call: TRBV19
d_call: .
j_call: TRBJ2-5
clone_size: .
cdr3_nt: TGTGCCAGTAGTATTGGGCAAGAGACCCAGTACTTC
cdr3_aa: CASSIGQETQYF

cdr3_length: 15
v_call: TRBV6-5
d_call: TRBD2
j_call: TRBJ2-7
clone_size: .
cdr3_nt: TGTGCCAGCAGTCAACTAGCGGGGGCCTACTACGAGCAGTACTTC
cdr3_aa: CASSQLAGAYYEQYF

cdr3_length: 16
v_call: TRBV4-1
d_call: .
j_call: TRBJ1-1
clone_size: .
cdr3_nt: TGCGCCAGCAGCCCCCAGCCGGGCCGGAGGGGGACTGAAGCTTTCTTT
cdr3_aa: CASSPQPGRRGTEAFF

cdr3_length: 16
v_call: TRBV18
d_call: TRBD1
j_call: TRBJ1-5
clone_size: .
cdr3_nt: TGTGCCAGCTCCGGGGACAGAGAATATAGCAATCAGCCCCAGCATTTT
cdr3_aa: CASSGDREYSNQPQHF

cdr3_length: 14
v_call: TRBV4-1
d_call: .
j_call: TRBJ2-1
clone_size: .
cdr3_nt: TGCGCCAGCAGCCAAGATAACTATCTCAATGAGCAGTTCTTC
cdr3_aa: CASSQDNYLNEQFF

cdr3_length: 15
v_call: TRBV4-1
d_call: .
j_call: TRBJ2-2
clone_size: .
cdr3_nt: TGCGCCAGCAGCCAAGACGGGGAACCCACCGGGGAGCTGTTTTTT
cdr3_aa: CASSQDGEPTGELFF

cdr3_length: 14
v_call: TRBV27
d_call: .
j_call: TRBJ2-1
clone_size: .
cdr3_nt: TGTGCCAGCAGTTTATCGGATACCGTCAATGAGCAGTTCTTC
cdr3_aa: CASSLSDTVNEQFF

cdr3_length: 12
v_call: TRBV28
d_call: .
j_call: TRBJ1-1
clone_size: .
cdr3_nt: TGTGCCAGCAGTTACAAACACACTGAAGCTTTCTTT
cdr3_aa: CASSYKHTEAFF

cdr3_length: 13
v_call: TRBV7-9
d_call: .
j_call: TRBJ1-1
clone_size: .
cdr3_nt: TGTGCCAGCAGCCCCCCTGTCGGGCTTGAAGCTTTCTTT
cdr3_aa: CASSPPVGLEAFF

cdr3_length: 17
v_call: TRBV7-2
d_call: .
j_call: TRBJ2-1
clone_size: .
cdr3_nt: TGTGCCGGGGAGGGGGGACGGACTCCTAGCTCCTACAATGAGCAGTTCTTC
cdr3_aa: CAGEGGRTPSSYNEQFF

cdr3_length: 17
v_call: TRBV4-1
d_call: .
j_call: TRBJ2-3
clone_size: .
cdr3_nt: TGCGCCAGCAGCCAAGATTGGGGGAAGCAACCTGCAGATACGCAGTATTTT
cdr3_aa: CASSQDWGKQPADTQYF

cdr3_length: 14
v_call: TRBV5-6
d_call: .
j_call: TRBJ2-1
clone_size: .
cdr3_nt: TGTGCCAGCAGCCACGGGCGCTCCTACAATGAGCAGTTCTTC
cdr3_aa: CASSHGRSYNEQFF

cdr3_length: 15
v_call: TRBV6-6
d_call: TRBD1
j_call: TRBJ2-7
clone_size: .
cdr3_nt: TGTGCCAGCAGTTACGGGGACAGGGGCTCCTACGAGCAGTACTTC
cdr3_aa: CASSYGDRGSYEQYF

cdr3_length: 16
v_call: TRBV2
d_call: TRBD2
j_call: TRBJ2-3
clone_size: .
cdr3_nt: TGTGCCAGTGGACTAGCGGCTTTTGTTCCCACAGATACGCAGTATTTT
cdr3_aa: CASGLAAFVPTDTQYF

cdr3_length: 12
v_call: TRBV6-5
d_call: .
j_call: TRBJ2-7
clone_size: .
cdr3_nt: TGTGCCAGCAGTTATGACAACTACGAGCAGTACTTC
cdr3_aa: CASSYDNYEQYF

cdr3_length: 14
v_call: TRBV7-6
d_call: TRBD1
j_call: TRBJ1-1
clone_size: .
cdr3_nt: TGTGCCAGCTTGGGGGCAGGGGGGAACACTGAAGCTTTCTTT
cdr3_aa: CASLGAGGNTEAFF

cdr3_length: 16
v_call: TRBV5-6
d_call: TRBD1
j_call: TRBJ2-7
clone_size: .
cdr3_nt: TGTGCCAGCAGCTTTTCCGTGACAGGGTATCCCCACGAGCAGTACTTC
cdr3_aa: CASSFSVTGYPHEQYF

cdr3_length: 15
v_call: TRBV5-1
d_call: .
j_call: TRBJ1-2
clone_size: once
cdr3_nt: TGCGCCAGCAGCTTGGAGGGGGGTAAGGCCTATGGCTACACCTTC
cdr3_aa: CASSLEGGKAYGYTF

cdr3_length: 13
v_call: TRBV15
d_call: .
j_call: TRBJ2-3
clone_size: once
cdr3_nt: TGTGCCACCAGCAGAGGAAGGCCAGATACGCAGTATTTT
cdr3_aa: CATSRGRPDTQYF

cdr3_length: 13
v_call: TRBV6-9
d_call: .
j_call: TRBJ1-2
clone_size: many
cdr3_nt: TGTGCCAGCAGTTTTACAGGGAACTATGGCTACACCTTC
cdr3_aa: CASSFTGNYGYTF

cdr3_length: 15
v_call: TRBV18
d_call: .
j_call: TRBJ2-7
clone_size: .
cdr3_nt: TGTGCCAGCTCGTTCACCCAGGTGCTCTCCTACGAGCAGTACTTC
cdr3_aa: CASSFTQVLSYEQYF

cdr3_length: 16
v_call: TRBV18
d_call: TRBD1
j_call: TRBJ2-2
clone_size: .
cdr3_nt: TGTGCCAGCTCACCCAAAGACAGGGGTTTGAACGGGGAGCTGTTTTTT
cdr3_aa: CASSPKDRGLNGELFF

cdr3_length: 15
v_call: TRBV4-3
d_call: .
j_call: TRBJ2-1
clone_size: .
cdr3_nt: TGCGCCAGCAGCCAAGGGGCCAGCCGGGTTGATGAGCAGTTCTTC
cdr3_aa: CASSQGASRVDEQFF

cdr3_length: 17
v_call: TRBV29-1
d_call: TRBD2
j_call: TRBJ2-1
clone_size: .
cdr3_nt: TGCAGCGTAAACGGACTAGCGGGAGTTAACCCCTACAATGAGCAGTTCTTC
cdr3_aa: CSVNGLAGVNPYNEQFF

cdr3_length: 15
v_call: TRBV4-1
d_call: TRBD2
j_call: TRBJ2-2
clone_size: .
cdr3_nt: TGCGCCAGCAGCCGACTAGCGGCGAACACCGGGGAGCTGTTTTTT
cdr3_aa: CASSRLAANTGELFF

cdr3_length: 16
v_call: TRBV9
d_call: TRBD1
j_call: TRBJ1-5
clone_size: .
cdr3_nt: TGTGCCAGCAGCGTGGGTCAGGGGGGAGTTGGGCAGCCCCAGCATTTT
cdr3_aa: CASSVGQGGVGQPQHF

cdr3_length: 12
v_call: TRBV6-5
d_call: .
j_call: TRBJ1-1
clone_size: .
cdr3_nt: TGTGCCAGCGGCCGGGGGTCCACTGAAGCTTTCTTT
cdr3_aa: CASGRGSTEAFF

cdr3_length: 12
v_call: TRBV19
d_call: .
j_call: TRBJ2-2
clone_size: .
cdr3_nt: TGTGCCAGTAAAGGTCCCACCGGGGAGCTGTTTTTT
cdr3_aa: CASKGPTGELFF

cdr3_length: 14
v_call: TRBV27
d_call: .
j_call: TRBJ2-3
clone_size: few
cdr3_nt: TGTGCCAGCAGTTGGATGGGGGAGACAGATACGCAGTATTTT
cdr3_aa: CASSWMGETDTQYF

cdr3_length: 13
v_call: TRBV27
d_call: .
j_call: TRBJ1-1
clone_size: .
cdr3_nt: TGTGCCAGCAGTTTCGGATCGAACACTGAAGCTTTCTTT
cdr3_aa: CASSFGSNTEAFF

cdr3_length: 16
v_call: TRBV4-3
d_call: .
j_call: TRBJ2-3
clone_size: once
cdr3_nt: TGCGCCAGCAGCCAGAGACTCTCTTACCTCACAGATACGCAGTATTTT
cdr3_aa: CASSQRLSYLTDTQYF

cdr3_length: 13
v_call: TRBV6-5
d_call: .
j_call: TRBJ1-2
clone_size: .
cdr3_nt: TGTGCCAGCAGTTATGGGGTTCACTATGGCTACACCTTC
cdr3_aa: CASSYGVHYGYTF